The present TCR beta chain was sequenced within a study of technical replicates of blood from a few donors. The protocol was immunoSEQ multiplex PCR, while the TCRdb copy is restricted to in-frame clones and leaves out a portion. The sample has roughly 60,000 clones; 65% to 90% are singletons. This CDR3 region has 13 residues. Germline lookup yields CDR1 SGHDN and CDR2 FVKESK. Between the trimmed V and J ends, which lost 5 bases and 1 base, there was a span of 8 bases. The sample consisted of PBMCs. This TCR was sampled from a human donor in good health. Some clones in this sample may be carry-over from other donors' samples. The chain uses TRBV14 and TRBJ1-2; no firm D call. CDR3 sequence: CASSAADNYGYTF. The CDR3, as DNA: TGTGCCAGCAGCGCGGCGGATAACTATGGCTACACCTTC.